The 19 T cell receptor beta chains listed next were all sequenced from one sample in a study of early stage breast cancer tumors. Using immunoSEQ multiplex PCR, the repertoire was profiled, and TCRdb retains in-frame clones only, with some absent. Here the sample spans tens of thousands of clones, about three quarters being singletons. Sequenced material: blood. The receptors were sampled from a middle-aged person with breast cancer.

J is TRBJ2-7 and V is TRBV5-1; 7 bases agree with TRBD2. Trimming took 0 bases from V and 3 from J; bases not matched to a gene: 3. This CDR3 comprises 14 residues. Germline CDR1 is SGHRS and CDR2 is YFSETQ. The CDR3 DNA reads as TGCGCCAGCAGCTTGGTGGCTAGCGGCTACGAGCAGTACTTC. Its protein is CASSLVASGYEQYF. Looking up the rest from reference TRBV5-1 and TRBJ2-7 gives the full variable domain: KAGVTQTPRYLIKTRGQQVTLSCSPISGHRSVSWYQQTPGQGLQFLFEYFSETQRNKGNFPGRFSGRQFSNSRSEMNVSTLELGDSALYLCASSLVASGYEQYFGPGTRLTVT.

The count of this clone is one. The chain has TRBV30 and TRBJ2-7; D is uncertain. Germline CDR1 and CDR2: GTSNPN and SVGIG (reference sequence). This CDR3 region has 10 residues. The V end was cut by 3 bases, the J end by 6 bases, with 6 bases between. The CDR3 region has the DNA TGTGCCTGGAGCCGGTCCGAGCAGTACTTC. Protein: CAWSRSEQYF.

This chain connects TRBV7-9 to TRBJ2-1; TRBD2 matches at 8 bases. CDR1 is SEHNR and CDR2 is FQNEAQ in the germline V gene (reference sequence). J gave up 1 base and V 4 bases, and 9 bases lay outside the gene matches. This CDR3 is built from 17 residues. CDR3 in DNA: TGTGCCAGCAGCTCCCCCACCGGGGGGGCGTCCTACAATGAGCAGTTCTTC. Its translation: CASSSPTGGASYNEQFF.

The chain links TRBV10-3 to TRBJ1-1; TRBD1 matches 7 bases. The CDR3 is 14 amino acids. Germline assignment: CDR1 ENHRY and CDR2 SYGVKD. V lost 10 bases, J lost 2 bases, and 10 bases stayed unmatched. This CDR3 is CATRQGQANTEAFF. The CDR3 coding sequence is TGTGCCACAAGACAGGGTCAAGCTAACACTGAAGCTTTCTTT.

The V gene is TRBV10-3, the J gene TRBJ1-2; D is perhaps TRBD1 (5 bases). V was pared by 9 bases and J by 8 bases, with 16 bases between. CDR1 is ENHRY, CDR2 SYGVKD, per germline. This CDR3 is 12 amino acids long. CDR3 sequence: CAIGDQISGYTF. The CDR3 DNA reads TGTGCCATAGGGGATCAGATCTCAGGCTACACCTTC.

In this sample, this clone turned up once. The chain uses TRBV27 and TRBJ2-7; tentative D call: TRBD2 (7 bases). This CDR3 comprises 17 residues. The germline V gene has CDR1 MNHEY and CDR2 SMNVEV (reference sequence). With 3 bases removed from V and 7 bases from J, the gap between germline ends came to 25 bases. In nucleotides, the CDR3 is TGTGCCAGCAGTTTGGGGGGGTTTATGGGGGCTGTAAATGAGCAGTACTTC. It codes for CASSLGGFMGAVNEQYF.

This clone was seen once. The CDR3 sequence: CAWRRTGPRKDTEAFF. As DNA, the CDR3 is TGTGCCTGGAGGAGGACAGGGCCCCGAAAAGACACTGAAGCTTTCTTT. This chain uses TRBV30 with TRBJ1-1, with 8 bases matching TRBD1. The V segment lost 3 bases and the J segment 3 bases; nucleotides outside the gene matches: 12. CDR3 length equals 16 residues. Germline-derived CDR1 and CDR2 are GTSNPN and SVGIG (reference sequence).

This chain joins TRBV5-1 and TRBJ1-4; TRBD1 might be the D (5 bases). Germline CDR1 SGHRS, CDR2 YFSETQ. Trimming took off 0 bases at V and 4 bases at J, with 13 bases between the two ends. The CDR3 has 16 residues. The CDR3 sequence: CASSLEGTGNNEKLFF. In DNA form, the CDR3 reads TGCGCCAGCAGCTTGGAAGGGACGGGGAATAATGAAAAACTGTTTTTT. The whole variable domain, remainder taken from reference TRBV5-1 and TRBJ1-4, is KAGVTQTPRYLIKTRGQQVTLSCSPISGHRSVSWYQQTPGQGLQFLFEYFSETQRNKGNFPGRFSGRQFSNSRSEMNVSTLELGDSALYLCASSLEGTGNNEKLFFGSGTQLSVL.

The sample holds one count of this clone. The chain is built from TRBV7-8 and TRBJ1-5, with no clear D. This CDR3 is 12 amino acids long. Germline loops: CDR1 SGHVS, CDR2 FQNEAQ. Trimming removed 4 bases at V and 3 bases at J, with 4 bases between. The CDR3: CASSSINQPQHF. In DNA form, the CDR3 reads TGTGCCAGCAGCTCGATCAATCAGCCCCAGCATTTT.

The chain uses TRBV19 and TRBJ1-1, with TRBD1 matching 8 bases. Trimming at V came to 4 bases and at J to 1 base, leaving 2 bases not matched to a gene. The V gene's germline CDR1 is LNHDA and CDR2 SQIVND (reference sequence). This CDR3 region has 14 residues. CDR3 residues: CASSRQGANTEAFF. DNA for the CDR3: TGTGCCAGTAGTAGGCAGGGGGCGAACACTGAAGCTTTCTTT.

The chain has TRBV11-3 and TRBJ1-2; 7 nucleotides align to TRBD1. Trimming cost V 0 bases and J 4 bases; bases outside gene matches: 8. Germline CDR1 is SGHNT and CDR2 is YENEEA. This CDR3 is 16 amino acids long. In DNA, the CDR3 is TGTGCCAGCAGCTTAGATGAGGGGGCATCTTTCTATGGCTACACCTTC. As protein: CASSLDEGASFYGYTF. Drawing the rest from reference TRBV11-3 and TRBJ1-2, the complete variable domain is EAGVVQSPRYKIIEKKQPVAFWCNPISGHNTLYWYLQNLGQGPELLIRYENEEAVDDSQLPKDRFSAERLKGVDSTLKIQPAELGDSAVYLCASSLDEGASFYGYTFGSGTRLTVV.

The chain is built from TRBV19 and TRBJ2-3; D perhaps matches TRBD1 (6 bases). V lost 5 bases and J lost 4, with 13 bases in between. Looked up from germline, CDR1 is LNHDA and CDR2 is SQIVND (reference sequence). The CDR3 contains 14 residues. Written as DNA, the CDR3 is TGTGCCAGTAGTGCAGGTGGGGGCGCAGATACGCAGTATTTT. It yields the protein CASSAGGGADTQYF.

The chain uses TRBV7-6 and TRBJ2-3; 12 bases are a match to TRBD2. J gave up 4 bases and V 1 base, and 12 bases lay outside the gene matches. CDR3 length: 19 residues. In germline, CDR1 is SGHVS, CDR2 FNYEAQ. CDR3 region: CASSLVVGLAGTLADTQYF. The CDR3 DNA reads TGTGCCAGCAGCTTAGTGGTTGGACTAGCGGGAACCCTTGCAGATACGCAGTATTTT.

V and J are TRBV7-9 and TRBJ1-5; TRBD1 might be the D (5 bases). Trimming stripped 2 bases from V and 7 bases from J, with 21 bases between. CDR1 is SEHNR, CDR2 FQNEAQ, per germline (reference sequence). This CDR3 comprises 17 residues. The CDR3 DNA is TGTGCCAGCAGCTTAACCCCAGGCAGAGGGGCGTCACAGCCCCAGCATTTT. It encodes CASSLTPGRGASQPQHF.

The chain recombines TRBV30 with TRBJ2-5; D might be TRBD1 (9 bases). This CDR3 is built from 19 residues. Germline V CDR1 and CDR2: GTSNPN, SVGIG (reference sequence). Trimming took 3 bases from V and 0 from J, leaving 26 bases between them. CDR3: CAWRGDRASTSEYQETQYF. The CDR3 DNA reads TGTGCCTGGAGAGGGGACAGGGCCTCGACTAGCGAGTACCAAGAGACCCAGTACTTC.

The chain has TRBV15 and TRBJ2-2; weak D call: TRBD1 (5 bases). Per the germline V gene, CDR1 is LNHNV and CDR2 is YYDKDF (reference sequence). The V gene lost 7 bases and the J gene lost 5 bases, with 11 bases spanning the gap. CDR3 length: 13 amino acids. The CDR3 sequence: CATNQGRTGELFF. CDR3 DNA sequence: TGTGCCACCAACCAGGGTAGAACCGGGGAGCTGTTTTTT.

The chain employs TRBV4-2 and TRBJ2-2; a weak D match, TRBD1 (6 bases). The CDR3 extends over 15 amino acids. Germline V gives CDR1 LGHNA, CDR2 YNFKEQ. V lost 4 bases and J 6 bases, leaving 15 bases between the germline ends. The CDR3 is CASSPDRLRAGELFF. The CDR3 region has the DNA TGTGCCAGCAGCCCCGACAGGTTGAGGGCCGGGGAGCTGTTTTTT.

This clone was seen a single time. The chain has TRBV18 and TRBJ1-1; 7 bases map to TRBD1. The CDR3 is 17 residues long. J gave up 0 bases and V 0 bases, and 7 bases lay outside the gene matches. Per germline, CDR1 KGHSH and CDR2 LQKENI. CDR3 amino acids: CASSPPKGADMNTEAFF. The CDR3 coding sequence is TGTGCCAGCTCACCACCTAAGGGGGCGGACATGAACACTGAAGCTTTCTTT.

This chain links TRBV19 with TRBJ1-2, with TRBD1 identical over 8 bases. This CDR3 has 13 residues. Trimming at V came to 3 bases and at J to 5 bases, leaving 2 bases not matched to a gene. CDR1 LNHDA and CDR2 SQIVND come from the germline V gene (reference sequence). In nucleotides, the CDR3 is TGTGCCAGTAGTATCGGGACAGGATATGGCTACACCTTC. Its translation is CASSIGTGYGYTF.